The present T cell receptor beta chain was sequenced within a study of blood T cell repertoires in COVID-19. Study in general: What the recovered Cohort 3 donors had was two negative PCRs, clearance, or symptom resolution. The cDNA or gDNA used as material had been derived from T cells, B-cell-depleted T cells, or PBMCs. Acute and convalescent COVID-19 samples came from the United States, Italy and Spain.

The CDR3 is made up of 14 amino acids. Per the germline V gene, CDR1 is LGHDT and CDR2 is YNNKEL (reference sequence). V dropped 2 bases and J dropped 7; count of bases not matched to a gene: 7. Enrollees, roughly 18 to 89 years old, lived in 24 US areas. TCRdb keeps only in-frame clones here, not all; method: immunoSEQ multiplex PCR. The sample has roughly 210,000 clones; around 86% are singletons. This clone was observed once. The source is a man younger than 45 in a cohort exposed to, infected with or recovered from COVID-19 (not recorded which). Sequences were obtained from PBMCs or T cells enriched from blood (not recorded which). J is TRBJ1-2 and V is TRBV3-1 (or the pseudogene TRBV3-2); 7 bases are shared with TRBD1. The CDR3 reads CASSQTDRSIGYTF. DNA for the CDR3: TGTGCCAGCAGCCAAACGGACAGGTCTATTGGCTACACCTTC.